The rows below give T cell receptor beta chains drawn from one sample of a study of cytomegalovirus exposure and HLA in healthy donors. Measured with immunoSEQ multiplex PCR; TCRdb has only the in-frame clones, and not every one. Among about 190,000 clones listed, about 81% were seen once. The material sequenced was PBMCs. All receptors come from a man younger than 35 in good health and CMV-seronegative. Each CDR3 is given without its conserved first and last residue. Fields, in order: V gene, D gene, CDR3 length, CDR3 protein. The D gene is left open where the match is weak.

>TRBV4-2|NA|13
ASSQGTNGQETQY
>TRBV10-3|NA|15
AISYAGWAGQPYGYT
>TRBV11-2|NA|14
ASSSQTGPSYNEQF
>TRBV27|TRBD2|13
ASSLLAGLSYEQY
>TRBV7-9|TRBD1|15
SSTKTGTGKNNYGYT
>TRBV7-8|TRBD1|15
ASSNRDRAGWGQPQH
>TRBV19|TRBD1|13
ASSIERQGYNEQF
>TRBV4-2|TRBD1|12
ASSQAGGNSPLH
>TRBV28|NA|17
ASSLVSGTTLTTGNTIY
>TRBV14|TRBD1|14
ASSQDRGRGNYGYT
>TRBV9|NA|13
ASSTRQETNYGYT
>TRBV6-1|NA|13
ASRRYSSSTDTQY
>TRBV27|NA|11
ASSLGVGETQY
>TRBV27|NA|12
ASSPVQGQETQY
>TRBV9|NA|9
ASSVAGELF
>TRBV28|NA|11
ASYSGLNNEQF